These 7 T cell receptor beta chains share one sample of origin, sequenced in a study of technical replicates of blood from a few donors. The method was immunoSEQ multiplex PCR; TCRdb's version includes in-frame clones alone and lacks a portion of them. There are more than 75,000 clones in the sample; over 85% occur only once, and about 0.25% lies in the top ten. Sequenced sample: T cells isolated from PBMCs. The receptors come from a human donor in good health.

The chain is built from TRBV11-3 and TRBJ2-1, with 11 bases that match TRBD1. The CDR3 has 16 amino acids. V shed 6 bases and J 11 bases; nucleotides not matched to a gene: 15. Per germline, CDR1 SGHNT and CDR2 YENEEA. The CDR3 loop is CASSRPTGTGGDKQFF. Written as DNA, the CDR3 is TGTGCCAGCAGTCGGCCTACCGGGACAGGGGGGGATAAGCAGTTCTTC.

The chain carries TRBV9 and TRBJ2-7, with D perhaps TRBD2 (7 bases). Trimming removed 3 bases from V and 2 bases from J, with 18 bases in between. The CDR3 extends over 16 amino acids. Per the germline V gene, CDR1 is SGDLS and CDR2 is YYNGEE. The CDR3 region is CASSGGGGVSAYEQYF. Written as DNA, the CDR3 is TGTGCCAGCAGCGGCGGAGGGGGGGTTAGCGCCTACGAGCAGTACTTC.

The J gene is TRBJ2-7, the V gene TRBV4-2; tentative D call: TRBD1 (5 bases). CDR3 length equals 13 residues. The germline CDR1 and CDR2 sequences are LGHNA and YNFKEQ. V lost 1 base and J 5 bases, leaving 9 bases between the germline ends. CDR3 DNA sequence: TGTGCCAGCAGCCAAGGCAAGGGGAACGAGCAGTACTTC. This sequence encodes CASSQGKGNEQYF.

The rearrangement joins TRBV30 to TRBJ1-2, with 10 bases that match TRBD1. The junction had 5 bases not matched to a gene; V was cut back by 3 bases and J by 4 bases. Germline lookup yields CDR1 GTSNPN and CDR2 SVGIG (reference sequence). The CDR3 is 14 amino acids. CDR3 protein: CAWSGDRGGYGYTF. CDR3 nucleotide sequence: TGTGCCTGGAGCGGGGACAGGGGCGGCTATGGCTACACCTTC. Full variable domain (missing parts from reference TRBV30 and TRBJ1-2): SQTIHQWPATLVQPVGSPLSLECTVEGTSNPNLYWYRQAAGRGLQLLFYSVGIGQISSEVPQNLSASRPQDRQFILSSKKLLLSDSGFYLCAWSGDRGGYGYTFGSGTRLTVV.

The sample holds one count of this clone. The chain has TRBV19 and TRBJ2-7; the match to TRBD1 covers 7 bases. CDR3 length equals 14 residues. V dropped 5 bases and J dropped 0; count of bases not matched to a gene: 4. CDR1 and CDR2 (germline): LNHDA, SQIVND (reference sequence). CDR3 bases: TGTGCCAGTAGTGAGGGACAGTCCTCCTACGAGCAGTACTTC. This translates into CASSEGQSSYEQYF.

The gene calls are TRBV25-1 and TRBJ2-7; 15 positions match TRBD2. In germline, CDR1 is MGHDK, CDR2 SYGVNS. The CDR3 covers 16 residues. The junction had 6 bases not matched to a gene; V was cut back by 4 bases and J by 5 bases. This CDR3 is CASSAGTSGRTDEQYF. Here the CDR3 DNA reads TGTGCCAGCAGTGCGGGGACTAGCGGGAGGACCGACGAGCAGTACTTC.

The rearrangement links TRBV5-1 to TRBJ2-5, with 7 bases matching TRBD1. The CDR3 sequence is 16 residues long. Germline-derived CDR1 and CDR2 are SGHRS and YFSETQ. The junction had 13 bases not matched to a gene; V was cut back by 4 bases and J by 4 bases. In nucleotides, the CDR3 is TGCGCCAGCAGCCAAAGGGGACAGCTCCCGGGAGAGACCCAGTACTTC. It codes for CASSQRGQLPGETQYF.